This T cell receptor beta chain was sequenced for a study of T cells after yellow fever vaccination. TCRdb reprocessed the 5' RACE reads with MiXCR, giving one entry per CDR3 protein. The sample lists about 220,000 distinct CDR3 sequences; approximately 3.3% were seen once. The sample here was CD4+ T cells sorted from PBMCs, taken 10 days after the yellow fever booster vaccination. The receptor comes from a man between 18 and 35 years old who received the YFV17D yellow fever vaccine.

The CDR3 is CAISVGRPSPLHF. In DNA form, the CDR3 reads TGTGCCATCAGTGTTGGCAGGCCCTCACCCCTCCACTTT. The chain couples TRBV10-3 to TRBJ1-6; D uncertain. V shed 4 bases and J shed 10 bases, with 11 bases lying between them. Germline CDR1 is ENHRY and CDR2 is SYGVKD. The CDR3 length is 13 residues.